A single sample is the source of the 24 T cell receptor beta chains below, sequenced in a study of blood T cell repertoires in COVID-19. Sequenced by immunoSEQ multiplex PCR; TCRdb stores in-frame clones only, minus some. The sample holds 120,000 to 150,000 clones, just under 85% seen once. Sequenced input: peripheral blood. All receptors come from a woman in her 40s with active or convalescent COVID-19.

This sequence joins TRBV14 and TRBJ2-7, with 8 positions matching TRBD1. The CDR3 runs 14 residues. V trimming: 8 bases; J trimming: 5 bases; junction bases outside the gene matches: 11. Germline V CDR1 and CDR2: SGHDN, FVKESK. The CDR3 is CASAGTGDFDEQYF. The CDR3 DNA follows: TGTGCCAGCGCCGGGACAGGCGATTTCGACGAGCAGTACTTC.

Relative to its sample, this clone is medium-sized. The chain employs TRBV6-1 and TRBJ2-3; TRBD1 matches at 9 bases. The CDR3 runs to 14 residues. Losses at the gene ends were 1 base for V and 4 bases for J; bases not matched to a gene: 0. CDR1 is MNHNS, CDR2 SASEGT, per germline. The CDR3 here is CASSEGQGADTQYF. The CDR3 DNA reads as TGTGCCAGCAGTGAAGGACAGGGGGCAGATACGCAGTATTTT.

Written as DNA, the CDR3 is TGTGCCAGCAGCGGACGAACAGGGGGCGCCGGGGAGCTGTTTTTT. It translates to CASSGRTGGAGELFF. This chain uses TRBV9 with TRBJ2-2; 9 nucleotides match TRBD1. This CDR3 contains 15 residues. V lost 3 bases to trimming and J lost 6 bases; unmatched junction nucleotides: 6. CDR1 and CDR2 from the germline V gene are SGDLS and YYNGEE. Using reference TRBV9 and TRBJ2-2 for the parts outside the CDR3, the full variable domain is DSGVTQTPKHLITATGQRVTLRCSPRSGDLSVYWYQQSLDQGLQFLIQYYNGEERAKGNILERFSAQQFPDLHSELNLSSLELGDSALYFCASSGRTGGAGELFFGEGSRLTVL.

The rearrangement joins TRBV11-2 to TRBJ1-5; no reliable D call. The V end lost 3 bases, the J end lost 0 bases, and 6 bases lay between the germline ends. The CDR3 is 14 amino acids. CDR1 is SGHAT and CDR2 is FQNNGV in the germline V gene. As DNA, the CDR3 is TGTGCCAGCAGCTTCAGGAATAGCAATCAGCCCCAGCATTTT. Its translation is CASSFRNSNQPQHF.

The CDR3 bases are TGTGCCAGCAGCCAAGGTAGCGGTAGGGCCTACGAGCAGTACTTC. Protein sequence: CASSQGSGRAYEQYF. V and J are TRBV3-1 (or the pseudogene TRBV3-2) and TRBJ2-7; a weak D match, TRBD2 (6 bases). CDR1 LGHDT and CDR2 YNNKEL come from the germline V gene (reference sequence). The V and J ends lost 1 base and 2 bases respectively, with 12 bases between them. This CDR3 spans 15 amino acids.

This chain connects TRBV19 to TRBJ2-7, with D possibly TRBD1 on 6 matching bases. The CDR3 has 11 amino acids. With 10 bases removed from V and 4 bases from J, the gap between germline ends came to 11 bases. In germline, CDR1 is LNHDA, CDR2 SQIVND (reference sequence). The CDR3 sequence: CATVQGYEQYF. In nucleotides, the CDR3 is TGTGCCACCGTACAGGGTTACGAGCAGTACTTC.

This clone was seen more than once but under ten times. The rearrangement links TRBV30 to TRBJ1-2; 7 positions match TRBD1. This CDR3 has 13 residues. The germline V gene has CDR1 GTSNPN and CDR2 SVGIG (reference sequence). V trimming: 2 bases; J trimming: 5 bases; junction bases outside the gene matches: 5. CDR3 nucleotides: TGTGCCTGGAGTTTGGGACAGCGGTATGGCTACACCTTC. Its translation is CAWSLGQRYGYTF.

The genes are TRBV7-2 and TRBJ1-1, with TRBD1 matching over 9 bases. The V gene end was trimmed by 1 base and the J gene end by 5 bases; junction bases not matched to a gene: 2. The CDR3 totals 14 residues. Germline V gene sequence: CDR1 SGHTA, CDR2 FQGNSA. CDR3 protein: CASSLGGQGTEAFF. CDR3 bases: TGTGCCAGCAGCTTAGGGGGACAGGGAACTGAAGCTTTCTTT.

V usage is TRBV7-6 and J usage is TRBJ2-7; D is possibly TRBD2 (5 bases). V was shortened by 1 base and J by 3 bases, with 13 bases between the two germline ends. Germline CDR1 SGHVS, CDR2 FNYEAQ. This CDR3 is 15 amino acids long. CDR3 region: CASSLGPPGNYEQYF. CDR3 DNA sequence: TGTGCCAGCAGCTTAGGACCCCCGGGGAACTACGAGCAGTACTTC.

This clone appeared a single time. The genes are TRBV28 and TRBJ2-3; possibly TRBD1 for D (6 bases). CDR3 length: 16 amino acids. The V gene lost 2 bases and the J gene lost 4 bases, with 16 bases spanning the gap. Germline lookup yields CDR1 MDHEN and CDR2 SYDVKM. This CDR3 is CASSLKTGNPADTQYF. In DNA form, the CDR3 reads TGTGCCAGCAGTTTAAAAACAGGGAACCCAGCAGATACGCAGTATTTT.

The V gene is TRBV6-5, the J gene TRBJ1-2, with D perhaps TRBD1 (5 bases). The germline V gene encodes CDR1 MNHEY and CDR2 SVGAGI. V lost 5 bases to trimming and J lost 5 bases, with 12 bases between them. This CDR3 has 13 amino acids. The DNA of the CDR3 is TGTGCCAGCAGTACAATGGGGGGGTATGGCTACACCTTC. It specifies CASSTMGGYGYTF.

On this clone: The junction and the germline gene differ at one end; a read error may be behind it. The V call is TRBV7-2, the J call TRBJ2-3; maybe TRBD1 (5 bases). Germline V gene lookup returns CDR1 SGHTA and CDR2 FQGNSA. CDR3 size: 14 residues. The chain's CDR3 is CASSARQSRDTQYF. The CDR3 nucleotides are TGTGCCAGCAGCGCCCGACAGAGCAGAGATACGCAGTATTTT.

This clone was detected only a few times. J is TRBJ1-5 and V is TRBV4-1; no reliable D call. The CDR3 length is 13 residues. Germline V gives CDR1 MGHRA, CDR2 YSYEKL. With 1 base removed from V and 5 bases from J, the gap between germline ends came to 6 bases. The DNA of the CDR3 is TGCGCCAGCAGCCAAGCGGTTGATCAGCCCCAGCATTTT. Protein sequence: CASSQAVDQPQHF.

This clone was recorded only once. The chain carries TRBV27 and TRBJ2-7; TRBD2 matches at 8 bases. The germline V gene has CDR1 MNHEY and CDR2 SMNVEV (reference sequence). The trim removed 3 bases at V and 5 bases at J, leaving 6 bases unmatched. The CDR3 totals 14 residues. CDR3 protein: CASSLGGRFHEQYF. CDR3 in DNA: TGTGCCAGCAGTTTGGGCGGGAGGTTCCACGAGCAGTACTTC.

This clone showed up just a few times. The chain couples TRBV10-3 to TRBJ2-1; 8 bases align to TRBD2. V was pared by 2 bases and J by 5 bases, with 23 bases of the junction left unmatched. The CDR3 is made up of 21 amino acids. The V gene's germline CDR1 is ENHRY and CDR2 SYGVKD. For the CDR3, the DNA is TGTGCCATCAGTGAGGAGGATAGCGGGATGGACCCCGTGGCTTTGAACAATGAGCAGTTCTTC. This translates into CAISEEDSGMDPVALNNEQFF.

The CDR3 reads CASTRGRNQPQHF. The CDR3 DNA reads as TGTGCCAGCACCAGGGGAAGGAATCAGCCCCAGCATTTT. This sequence joins TRBV6-5 and TRBJ1-5; D perhaps matches TRBD1 (6 bases). The V end was cut by 7 bases, the J end by 4 bases, with 11 bases between. Germline CDR1 is MNHEY and CDR2 is SVGAGI. The CDR3 is made up of 13 amino acids.

This clone has a single count. The chain has TRBV7-9 and TRBJ2-7; D is unclear. The CDR3 loop spans 12 amino acids. Looked up from germline, CDR1 is SEHNR and CDR2 is FQNEAQ (reference sequence). V dropped 5 bases and J dropped 8 bases, with 13 bases sitting between them. The CDR3 is CASSPQWAKQYF. The DNA for the CDR3 is TGTGCCAGCAGCCCCCAGTGGGCCAAGCAGTACTTC.

CDR3 in DNA: TGTGCCAGCAGCGTTGGGGGACAGGGTAACTATGGCTACACCTTC. This codes for CASSVGGQGNYGYTF. The chain has TRBV9 and TRBJ1-2, with 9 bases aligning to TRBD1. Germline loops: CDR1 SGDLS, CDR2 YYNGEE. Trimming removed 2 bases from V and 1 base from J; junction bases left unmatched: 3. This CDR3 region has 15 residues.

This chain links TRBV30 with TRBJ1-1, with D hard to call. The CDR3 spans 14 residues. Germline loops: CDR1 GTSNPN, CDR2 SVGIG (reference sequence). V was cut by 4 bases and J by 8 bases, with 20 bases left in between. The CDR3 sequence is CAWIRLGFVPEAFF. The CDR3 region has the DNA TGTGCCTGGATCCGACTCGGTTTTGTCCCCGAAGCTTTCTTT.

The rearrangement links TRBV7-2 to TRBJ1-3; a possible D gene is TRBD1 (6 bases). The germline V gene has CDR1 SGHTA and CDR2 FQGNSA. The V end lost 10 bases, the J end lost 2 bases, and 12 bases lay between the germline ends. This CDR3 is built from 13 residues. The CDR3 bases are TGTGCCACCGAGGGGGGGCCTGGAAACACCATATATTTT. It yields the protein CATEGGPGNTIYF.

V and J are TRBV11-2 and TRBJ1-3, with 10 bases matching TRBD1. Germline V gene data show CDR1 as SGHAT and CDR2 as FQNNGV. The length of the CDR3 is 17 residues. J gave up 0 bases and V 4 bases, and 6 bases lay outside the gene matches. As DNA, the CDR3 is TGTGCCAGCAGCTGGGGGGGACAGGGGCTCTCTGGAAACACCATATATTTT. Translating gives CASSWGGQGLSGNTIYF. The complete variable domain, with remaining parts taken from reference TRBV11-2 and TRBJ1-3, reads EAGVAQSPRYKIIEKRQSVAFWCNPISGHATLYWYQQILGQGPKLLIQFQNNGVVDDSQLPKDRFSAERLKGVDSTLKIQPAKLEDSAVYLCASSWGGQGLSGNTIYFGEGSWLTVV.

This clone has a handful of counts. The rearrangement links TRBV6-5 to TRBJ1-2; 9 bases map to TRBD1. Germline V gene lookup returns CDR1 MNHEY and CDR2 SVGAGI. Unmatched junction bases numbered 1, after V lost 4 bases and J lost 4 bases. This CDR3 comprises 13 residues. In DNA form, the CDR3 reads TGTGCCAGCAGTTGGACAGGGGCCTATGGCTACACCTTC. It is translated as CASSWTGAYGYTF.

The CDR3 here is CASSLGAYQETQYF. The CDR3 DNA follows: TGCGCCAGCAGCTTAGGAGCGTATCAAGAGACCCAGTACTTC. This chain links TRBV5-1 with TRBJ2-5, with unresolved D. Germline-derived CDR1 and CDR2 are SGHRS and YFSETQ. The CDR3 is made up of 14 amino acids. V lost 2 bases to trimming and J lost 2 bases, with 10 bases between them.

The chain employs TRBV19 and TRBJ1-3, with D uncertain. CDR3 size: 16 residues. Deletions cut 0 bases from V and 0 bases from J, with 9 bases between. Germline V gene data show CDR1 as LNHDA and CDR2 as SQIVND (reference sequence). DNA for the CDR3: TGTGCCAGTAGTATAGATCGCGGAGTCTCTGGAAACACCATATATTTT. This sequence encodes CASSIDRGVSGNTIYF.